This entry lists 9 T cell receptor beta chains sequenced from one sample in a study of T-cell reconstitution after alpha-beta-depleted transplantation in children. Unique molecular identifiers were built into the TCRbeta library. TCRdb reprocessed the PCR reads with MiXCR, giving one entry per CDR3 protein. Among a few hundred thousand distinct CDR3 sequences listed, approximately 23% were seen once. The sequencing used PBMCs, mostly from graft donor cells, collected 180 days after TCRalphabeta/CD19-depleted stem cell transplant. These receptors came from a male patient aged 10 to 17 who had a stem cell transplant for acute lymphoblastic leukemia, so the T cells may come from the graft donor.

This chain links TRBV7-9 with TRBJ2-2, with no clear D. Trimming stripped 2 bases from V and 1 base from J, with 2 bases between. Germline-derived CDR1 and CDR2 are SEHNR and FQNEAQ (reference sequence). The CDR3 covers 13 residues. The CDR3 spells CASSLWNTGELFF. The CDR3, as DNA: TGTGCCAGCAGCTTATGGAACACCGGGGAGCTGTTTTTT.

The gene calls are TRBV2 and TRBJ2-1, with TRBD1 matching 7 bases. J gave up 4 bases and V 6 bases, and 9 bases lay outside the gene matches. Germline CDR1 reads SNHLY; CDR2 reads FYNNEI. The CDR3 sequence is 15 residues long. CDR3 bases: TGTGCCAGCAGGAGAGTGACAGGGATATACAATGAGCAGTTCTTC. Translating it yields CASRRVTGIYNEQFF.

Only a few counts were recorded for this clonotype. The chain links TRBV7-7 to TRBJ2-1; 12 nucleotides agree with TRBD2. With 5 bases clipped from V and 0 bases from J, the junction kept 8 bases outside the gene matches. This CDR3 is 18 amino acids long. Germline V gene sequence: CDR1 SSHAT, CDR2 FNYEAQ (reference sequence). The CDR3 sequence is CASSRLAGGDASYNEQFF. The CDR3 DNA sequence: TGTGCCAGCAGCCGTCTAGCGGGAGGGGACGCCTCCTACAATGAGCAGTTCTTC.

This clonotype occurred many times. This rearrangement joins TRBV7-8 to TRBJ1-5; D call uncertain. Per germline, CDR1 SGHVS and CDR2 FQNEAQ. V lost 4 bases and J 3 bases, leaving 13 bases between the germline ends. The CDR3 is 15 residues long. CDR3 loop: CASSWEANINQPQHF. The CDR3 DNA reads as TGTGCCAGCAGCTGGGAGGCCAATATCAATCAGCCCCAGCATTTT.

In its sample, this clonotype was seen a few times. The V gene is TRBV5-1, the J gene TRBJ1-4; D may be TRBD1 (5 bases). Trimming removed 1 base at V and 5 bases at J, with 12 bases between. The CDR3 runs 15 residues. Germline assignment: CDR1 SGHRS and CDR2 YFSETQ. CDR3 DNA: TGCGCCAGCAGCTTGCTGGGGACCGGGAATGAAAAACTGTTTTTT. As protein: CASSLLGTGNEKLFF.

J is TRBJ2-7 and V is TRBV5-1, with 9 bases lining up with TRBD1. CDR1 is SGHRS and CDR2 is YFSETQ in the germline V gene. This CDR3 spans 18 amino acids. The ends lost 1 base at V and 0 bases at J; junction bases unmatched: 11. The CDR3 DNA is TGCGCCAGCAGCTTGAGTGGGACAGGGCCCTTTTTCTCCTACGAGCAGTACTTC. Protein: CASSLSGTGPFFSYEQYF.

The chain couples TRBV5-1 to TRBJ2-1; the D is unclear. This CDR3 has 14 amino acids. The germline V gene has CDR1 SGHRS and CDR2 YFSETQ. The V gene lost 0 bases and the J gene lost 9 bases, with 13 bases spanning the gap. CDR3 region: CASSLATVAGEQFF. The DNA for the CDR3 is TGCGCCAGCAGCTTGGCCACGGTAGCCGGTGAGCAGTTCTTC.

This clonotype was counted ten times or more. The chain is built from TRBV5-1 and TRBJ2-1; 10 positions agree with TRBD2. The germline V gene has CDR1 SGHRS and CDR2 YFSETQ. The V segment lost 3 bases and the J segment 7 bases; nucleotides outside the gene matches: 10. The CDR3 totals 16 residues. The CDR3 is CASSSTIAGGYNEQFF. The CDR3 DNA reads TGCGCCAGCAGCTCCACTATAGCGGGAGGTTATAATGAGCAGTTCTTC.

This clonotype turned up a few times. This chain links TRBV21-1 with TRBJ2-5. TRBV21-1 is labeled a pseudogene. This CDR3 spans 12 amino acids. In DNA, the CDR3 is TGTGCCAGCAGCGTTCTTGGAGAGACCCAGTACTTC. It encodes CASSVLGETQYF.